The present TCR beta chain was sequenced within a study of blood T cell repertoires in COVID-19 (dated by TCRdb to 2018 to 2020). Background on the whole study: Collaborator samples came from the United States, Italy and Spain and covered acute and convalescent phases of COVID-19. The material from the prospective study consisted of cDNA or gDNA derived from T cells, B-cell-depleted T cells, or PBMCs. Deeply sampled blood TCRbeta repertoires from subjects exposed to, actively infected with, or recovered from COVID-19 were included in the dataset. A freely available public database, intended as a resource for researchers studying the immune response to SARS-CoV-2, is where the repertoires were released. The samples were drawn from two sources: the first 160 participants of the ongoing ImmuneRACE study, and 950 to 1,500 subjects contributed by 6 global collaborators. The sample metadata nearly always contained a de-identified subject ID, COVID-19 status, age in years and sex. HLA class I and class II types, where available, came from metadata supplied by the sample provider rather than from assay-based typing. On the study overall, not on this receptor specifically: The quantity of clinical and demographic metadata differed by source and by participant and was supplied without curation.

The immunoSEQ Assay, a bias-controlled multiplex PCR, was used to amplify TCRbeta CDR3 regions from genomic DNA. On the study's bioinformatics: Within the assay, amplification of reference gene primers was used to estimate how many nucleated cells each sample contained. To quantify the absolute abundance of each unique TCRbeta CDR3 rearrangement, sequence reads were collapsed and filtered. For each sample, productive Simpson clonality was calculated as the square root of Simpson's diversity index across productive rearrangements. Not all clones reach the TCRdb copy of this immuneACCESS table, which keeps in-frame sequences only. Checked studies attribute under half of the gap to unresolved V genes and leave the rest unexplained. D and trimming were read from the DNA, whereas the V and J calls and clone size are those reported in that table. Counted in this sample were 250,000 or so clones; roughly 80% of them appeared once. About 8.9% of the sample goes to the ten largest clones.

As concerns this clone: Its antigen target is currently unknown. No qualities accompany the bases; no much larger clone lies one base away.

The cysteine opens and the phenylalanine closes a CDR3 of 16 amino acids. CDR3 DNA only is kept here, 48 bases in frame from base 1. From a lookup of the germline V gene (reference sequence), CDR1 and CDR2 are LNHDA and SQIVND. The germline V end is reduced by 7 bases and the J end by 6 bases; junction bases left unmatched: 14. The collaborating institutions used their own protocols to collect whole blood in K2EDTA tubes. For TCRbeta analysis, collaborator samples were shipped as frozen whole blood, as isolated PBMCs, or as DNA extracted from either sample type. The clonotype was recovered from an elderly man with acute or convalescent COVID-19. Material for sequencing was peripheral blood. Recombination connected TRBV19 to TRBJ2-3, and 9 junction bases match TRBD2. The nucleotides are TGTGCCAGTACCCTATCACTAGCGGGTGGTCTCGATACGCAGTATTTT. It encodes CASTLSLAGGLDTQYF.